These 32 T cell receptor beta chains originate from one sample sequenced in a study of blood T cell repertoires in COVID-19. TCRdb's copy holds only in-frame clones and misses some; the assay was immunoSEQ multiplex PCR. Among about 180,000 clones listed, roughly 80% were seen once. Sequenced input: peripheral blood. These receptors originate from a human donor in a cohort sampled during active COVID-19.

The V and J genes are TRBV11-2 and TRBJ1-2; D might be TRBD1 (5 bases). Trimming took off 1 base at V and 3 bases at J, with 12 bases between the two ends. CDR3 size: 15 residues. Germline V CDR1 and CDR2: SGHAT, FQNNGV. The CDR3 DNA follows: TGTGCCAGCAGCTTAGGGGGCTCTCCGGACTATGGCTACACCTTC. The encoded protein is CASSLGGSPDYGYTF.

The chain has TRBV9 and TRBJ2-7; 14 nucleotides match TRBD2. The germline CDR1 and CDR2 sequences are SGDLS and YYNGEE. The V and J ends lost 3 bases and 7 bases, in that order; junction bases with no gene match: 6. This CDR3 is 15 amino acids long. In nucleotides, the CDR3 is TGTGCCAGCAGCGCTGACGGACTAGCGGGAGGTGAGCAGTACTTC. It translates to CASSADGLAGGEQYF.

This chain links TRBV19 with TRBJ1-5; D unresolved. V dropped 3 bases and J dropped 3 bases, with 3 bases sitting between them. CDR1 and CDR2 (germline): LNHDA, SQIVND (reference sequence). This CDR3 comprises 12 residues. The CDR3: CASSINNQPQHF. DNA of the CDR3: TGTGCCAGTAGTATCAACAATCAGCCCCAGCATTTT. Based on the CDR3 plus reference TRBV19 and TRBJ1-5, the full variable domain is DGGITQSPKYLFRKEGQNVTLSCEQNLNHDAMYWYRQDPGQGLRLIYYSQIVNDFQKGDIAEGYSVSREKKESFPLTVTSAQKNPTAFYLCASSINNQPQHFGDGTRLSIL.

The chain is built from TRBV16 and TRBJ2-7, with D hard to call. This CDR3 comprises 15 residues. From germline, CDR1 is KGHSY and CDR2 FQNENV. V lost 0 bases and J lost 3, with 12 bases in between. The CDR3 DNA sequence: TGTGCCAGCAGCCAATCAATGGGCCCCGGCTACGAGCAGTACTTC. Translating it yields CASSQSMGPGYEQYF.

The chain is built from TRBV2 and TRBJ1-5, with D uncertain. Germline V lookup: CDR1 SNHLY, CDR2 FYNNEI. The CDR3 sequence is 15 residues long. Trimming cost V 5 bases and J 0 bases, with 11 bases left between them. This CDR3 reads CASSQYGYSNQPQHF. In DNA form, the CDR3 reads TGTGCCAGCAGTCAGTATGGTTATAGCAATCAGCCCCAGCATTTT.

The V gene is TRBV10-2, the J gene TRBJ2-1; D possibly corresponds to TRBD1 (6 bases). V was trimmed by 0 bases and J by 8 bases, leaving 14 bases between them. The CDR3 consists of 15 residues. Germline V lookup: CDR1 WSHSY, CDR2 SAAADI. DNA for the CDR3: TGCGCCAGCAGTGAGTCGCCGGCCCCAGGGGATGAGCAGTTCTTC. It codes for CASSESPAPGDEQFF.

The chain couples TRBV13 to TRBJ2-7; TRBD2 matches at 7 bases. Germline CDR1 and CDR2: PRHDT and FYEKMQ (reference sequence). Trimming at V came to 6 bases and at J to 1 base, leaving 9 bases not matched to a gene. This CDR3 is 15 amino acids long. The CDR3 region has the DNA TGTGCCAGCAGTTGGGCGGGGGTCGCATCCTACGAGCAGTACTTC. As protein: CASSWAGVASYEQYF.

This clone was counted between two and nine times. The CDR3 loop is CASSSGTAHYGYTF. The CDR3 DNA is TGTGCCAGTAGTTCCGGGACAGCCCACTATGGCTACACCTTC. V usage is TRBV19 and J usage is TRBJ1-2; 7 nucleotides align to TRBD1. The CDR3 runs to 14 residues. CDR1 is LNHDA, CDR2 SQIVND, per germline (reference sequence). Losses at the gene ends were 5 bases for V and 3 bases for J; bases not matched to a gene: 6.

This clone was seen just once. V usage is TRBV18 and J usage is TRBJ1-5; D ambiguous. CDR1 and CDR2 (germline): KGHSH, LQKENI. The germline V and J ends were trimmed by 1 base and 4 bases, with 5 bases remaining between them. The CDR3 runs to 13 residues. The DNA of the CDR3 is TGTGCCAGCTCACCACTACAGAATCAGCCCCAGCATTTT. This gives the protein CASSPLQNQPQHF. Filled out from reference TRBV18 and TRBJ1-5, the complete variable domain reads NAGVMQNPRHLVRRRGQEARLRCSPMKGHSHVYWYRQLPEEGLKFMVYLQKENIIDESGMPKERFSAEFPKEGPSILRIQQVVRGDSAAYFCASSPLQNQPQHFGDGTRLSIL.

This clone appeared a single time. The chain joins TRBV9 to TRBJ2-1; the match to TRBD2 covers 9 bases. The V and J ends lost 6 bases and 4 bases, in that order; junction bases with no gene match: 11. There are 16 residues in the CDR3. Germline assignment: CDR1 SGDLS and CDR2 YYNGEE. The CDR3 protein is CASTSEGGGDYNEQFF. The CDR3 DNA reads TGTGCCAGCACCTCGGAGGGCGGGGGGGATTACAATGAGCAGTTCTTC. Full variable domain (rest looked up from reference TRBV9 and TRBJ2-1): DSGVTQTPKHLITATGQRVTLRCSPRSGDLSVYWYQQSLDQGLQFLIQYYNGEERAKGNILERFSAQQFPDLHSELNLSSLELGDSALYFCASTSEGGGDYNEQFFGPGTRLTVL.

This chain connects TRBV4-1 to TRBJ1-4; D possibly corresponds to TRBD1 (6 bases). This CDR3 has 16 residues. The ends were cut back, 0 bases at V and 3 bases at J, with 11 bases in the middle. CDR1 and CDR2 (germline): MGHRA, YSYEKL. The CDR3 region is CASSQEEQGPNEKLFF. CDR3 bases: TGCGCCAGCAGCCAAGAAGAACAGGGACCTAATGAAAAACTGTTTTTT.

The chain links TRBV19 to TRBJ2-7; tentatively, D is TRBD2 (7 bases). The CDR3 extends over 15 amino acids. V lost 5 bases, J lost 5 bases, and 19 bases lay in between. The germline gives CDR1 LNHDA, CDR2 SQIVND (reference sequence). CDR3 in DNA: TGTGCCAGTAGTCCCCGGTGGAGGGGGGGTAACGAGCAGTACTTC. Its translation: CASSPRWRGGNEQYF.

This sequence joins TRBV7-2 and TRBJ2-7, with D unclear. Trimming left V 0 bases short and J 6 bases short, with 12 bases between. Germline values: CDR1 SGHTA, CDR2 FQGNSA. The CDR3 extends over 14 amino acids. The CDR3 here is CASSLARPPGEQYF. The CDR3 nucleotides are TGTGCCAGCAGCTTAGCGAGGCCCCCCGGCGAGCAGTACTTC.

This chain connects TRBV7-2 to TRBJ1-1; D possibly corresponds to TRBD1 (5 bases). The V and J ends lost 8 bases and 2 bases respectively, with 12 bases between them. Germline V gene sequence: CDR1 SGHTA, CDR2 FQGNSA. The CDR3 runs to 13 residues. CDR3 sequence: CASSDTSNTEAFF. The CDR3 DNA sequence: TGTGCCAGCTCGGACACCTCTAACACTGAAGCTTTCTTT.

The rearrangement joins TRBV28 to TRBJ2-3; a weak D match, TRBD2 (7 bases). Germline V lookup: CDR1 MDHEN, CDR2 SYDVKM. Between the trimmed V and J ends, which lost 5 bases and 2 bases, there was a span of 17 bases. This CDR3 is built from 16 residues. The CDR3 loop is CASSMHRGGATDTQYF. The CDR3 bases are TGTGCCAGCAGTATGCACCGAGGGGGGGCCACAGATACGCAGTATTTT.

A note on this clone: Other DNA sequences in the same sample also yield this CDR3. The gene calls are TRBV7-9 and TRBJ1-2; no clear D. Trimming cost V 5 bases and J 0 bases, with 7 bases left between them. The germline V gene encodes CDR1 SEHNR and CDR2 FQNEAQ (reference sequence). The CDR3 loop spans 13 amino acids. The CDR3 loop is CASSPRANYGYTF. The CDR3, as DNA: TGTGCCAGCAGCCCACGGGCTAACTATGGCTACACCTTC.

V and J are TRBV6-5 and TRBJ1-5; 7 bases line up with TRBD1. From germline, CDR1 is MNHEY and CDR2 SVGAGI. J was trimmed by 6 bases and V by 6 bases; bases with no gene match: 8. The CDR3 is 14 amino acids. The CDR3 loop reads CASSPDRAGQPQHF. CDR3 in DNA: TGTGCCAGCAGCCCAGACAGGGCGGGTCAGCCCCAGCATTTT.

The table lists this clone with a few counts. The rearrangement uses TRBV19 and TRBJ2-2; D is possibly TRBD2 (5 bases). Germline CDR1 LNHDA, CDR2 SQIVND (reference sequence). The CDR3 sequence is 12 residues long. Trimming removed 5 bases from V and 7 bases from J, with 8 bases in between. CDR3 DNA: TGTGCCAGTAGTGTGAGCGGCGGGGAGCTGTTTTTT. Translating it yields CASSVSGGELFF. The variable domain in full, with the rest retrieved from reference TRBV19 and TRBJ2-2, is DGGITQSPKYLFRKEGQNVTLSCEQNLNHDAMYWYRQDPGQGLRLIYYSQIVNDFQKGDIAEGYSVSREKKESFPLTVTSAQKNPTAFYLCASSVSGGELFFGEGSRLTVL.

The rearrangement uses TRBV7-9 and TRBJ2-2; 8 bases match TRBD1. CDR3 length: 15 amino acids. J gave up 7 bases and V 5 bases, and 9 bases lay outside the gene matches. CDR1 is SEHNR and CDR2 is FQNEAQ in the germline V gene (reference sequence). DNA for the CDR3: TGTGCCAGCAGCCCCCTCAGGGGGCCCGACGGGGAGCTGTTTTTT. Protein sequence: CASSPLRGPDGELFF.

J is TRBJ2-7 and V is TRBV7-2; the match to TRBD1 covers 8 bases. The CDR3 is 15 residues long. Germline assignment: CDR1 SGHTA and CDR2 FQGNSA. V shed 1 base and J 4 bases; nucleotides not matched to a gene: 6. CDR3 bases: TGTGCCAGCAGCTTAGGGACAGGGATCGGGTACGAGCAGTACTTC. Amino acid sequence: CASSLGTGIGYEQYF.

Comments on this clone: Other DNA sequences in this specimen translate into the identical CDR3. The chain links TRBV7-2 to TRBJ2-1, with 9 nucleotides matching TRBD2. CDR3 length: 15 residues. V gave up 6 bases and J gave up 4 bases; unmatched junction bases: 7. Germline V CDR1 and CDR2: SGHTA, FQGNSA. DNA of the CDR3: TGTGCCAGCAGTTTGACTAGCGGAAAATACAATGAGCAGTTCTTC. Translating it yields CASSLTSGKYNEQFF.

Points on this clone: This same CDR3 is encoded by further DNA sequences in the sample. This chain connects TRBV9 to TRBJ2-6; D is perhaps TRBD2 (5 bases). Trimming took 4 bases from V and 0 from J, leaving 17 bases between them. The CDR3 runs 18 residues. Germline CDR1 and CDR2: SGDLS and YYNGEE. This CDR3 is CASSPQAVTLSGANVLTF. CDR3 bases: TGTGCCAGCAGCCCCCAAGCGGTAACTCTCTCTGGGGCCAACGTCCTGACTTTC.

This chain joins TRBV3-1 (or the pseudogene TRBV3-2) and TRBJ2-2; 11 bases agree with TRBD2. Germline V gene data show CDR1 as LGHDT and CDR2 as YNNKEL (reference sequence). V lost 4 bases and J lost 3; bases outside the gene matches: 1. The CDR3 length is 15 residues. The CDR3 DNA follows: TGTGCCAGCAGCCCGACTAGCGGGGACACCGGGGAGCTGTTTTTT. As protein: CASSPTSGDTGELFF.

In its sample, this clone was seen a few times. The chain recombines TRBV6-6 with TRBJ1-6; D not certain. Germline V gives CDR1 MNHNY, CDR2 SVGAGI (reference sequence). The V and J ends lost 2 bases and 6 bases respectively, with 8 bases between them. The CDR3 sequence is 14 residues long. In nucleotides, the CDR3 is TGTGCCAGCAGTTACCCGACTTTTAATTCACCCCTCCACTTT. Its translation is CASSYPTFNSPLHF.

This rearrangement joins TRBV6-6 to TRBJ1-3; a possible D gene is TRBD1 (5 bases). Germline V gene lookup returns CDR1 MNHNY and CDR2 SVGAGI (reference sequence). The CDR3 covers 16 residues. Trimming pared 0 bases from V and 0 bases from J, leaving 9 bases between. The DNA of the CDR3 is TGTGCCAGCAGTTACTCGAGACAGAGCTCTGGAAACACCATATATTTT. Its protein product is CASSYSRQSSGNTIYF.

This clone came up a few times. The genes are TRBV3-1 (or the pseudogene TRBV3-2) and TRBJ1-5, with 7 bases identical to TRBD1. The CDR3 runs to 15 residues. V dropped 3 bases and J dropped 7; count of bases not matched to a gene: 9. Germline CDR1 and CDR2: LGHDT and YNNKEL (reference sequence). CDR3 sequence (DNA): TGTGCCAGCAGCCAGTACAGGGGTGAGAGGCAGCCCCAGCATTTT. Amino acid sequence: CASSQYRGERQPQHF.

The DNA of the CDR3 is TGTGCCAGCAGCGTCGGGACAGGGGACGTGGGAAACACCATATATTTT. Its protein is CASSVGTGDVGNTIYF. The V gene is TRBV9, the J gene TRBJ1-3; 10 nucleotides match TRBD1. The CDR3 spans 16 residues. CDR1 and CDR2 from the germline V gene are SGDLS and YYNGEE. Losses at the gene ends were 2 bases for V and 4 bases for J; bases not matched to a gene: 6.

V usage is TRBV7-2 and J usage is TRBJ2-7; the match to TRBD2 covers 9 bases. J was trimmed by 4 bases and V by 1 base; bases with no gene match: 5. CDR1 and CDR2 (germline): SGHTA, FQGNSA. The CDR3 extends over 15 amino acids. The CDR3, as DNA: TGTGCCAGCAGCTTAGTGCCTAGCGGGGTTTACGAGCAGTACTTC. Translated: CASSLVPSGVYEQYF.

V gene TRBV10-1 combines with J gene TRBJ2-2; TRBD1 aligns across 9 bases. Germline CDR1 and CDR2: WNHNN and SYGVQD (reference sequence). This CDR3 region has 16 residues. With 6 bases clipped from V and 3 bases from J, the junction kept 8 bases outside the gene matches. Written as DNA, the CDR3 is TGCGCCAGCAGCGAAGGACAGGGGAGGGACACCGGGGAGCTGTTTTTT. Amino acid sequence: CASSEGQGRDTGELFF.

The rearrangement uses TRBV7-9 and TRBJ1-6; 7 nucleotides line up with TRBD1. V gave up 2 bases and J gave up 9 bases; unmatched junction bases: 7. CDR3 size: 15 residues. In germline, CDR1 is SEHNR, CDR2 FQNEAQ (reference sequence). In DNA, the CDR3 is TGTGCCAGCAGCTTAATAGGGACAGCTCTTTCACCCCTCCACTTT. This encodes CASSLIGTALSPLHF.

This clone was detected once. V is TRBV9 and J is TRBJ2-7, with 7 nucleotides matching TRBD2. CDR3 size: 13 residues. The J segment lost 2 bases and the V segment lost 1 base, leaving 0 bases of the junction unmatched. CDR1 is SGDLS, CDR2 YYNGEE, per germline. CDR3 in amino acids: CASSVSGTYEQYF. CDR3 nucleotides: TGTGCCAGCAGCGTAAGCGGGACCTACGAGCAGTACTTC. The complete variable domain, with remaining parts taken from reference TRBV9 and TRBJ2-7, reads DSGVTQTPKHLITATGQRVTLRCSPRSGDLSVYWYQQSLDQGLQFLIQYYNGEERAKGNILERFSAQQFPDLHSELNLSSLELGDSALYFCASSVSGTYEQYFGPGTRLTVT.

The genes are TRBV29-1 and TRBJ2-7, with D possibly TRBD1 on 5 matching bases. V lost 5 bases and J 1 base, leaving 12 bases between the germline ends. The CDR3 has 13 residues. The germline V gene encodes CDR1 SQVTM and CDR2 ANQGSEA. CDR3 loop: CSVLSTASYEQYF. The CDR3 DNA reads TGCAGCGTTCTCTCGACAGCGTCCTACGAGCAGTACTTC.